The 16 T cell receptor beta chains below come from one sample, sequenced in a study of OX40 agonist ivuxolimab in advanced cancers. Here immunoSEQ multiplex PCR was the method, and the copy in TCRdb shows in-frame clones only, minus some. The table includes tens of thousands of clones, 80% to 90% detected once. The sequenced sample was CD4+ or CD8+ T cells sorted from blood, obtained in a trial of the OX40 agonist ivuxolimab. These receptor sequences come from an adult with an advanced solid tumor such as melanoma, head and neck, liver or kidney cancer.

The chain carries TRBV6-5 and TRBJ1-1; D unclear. Per germline, CDR1 MNHEY and CDR2 SVGAGI. The V end lost 7 bases, the J end lost 1 base, and 10 bases lay between the germline ends. The length of the CDR3 is 13 residues. The DNA for the CDR3 is TGTGCCAGCACGACTAGTTCGAACACTGAAGCTTTCTTT. Protein product: CASTTSSNTEAFF.

The rearrangement uses TRBV5-1 and TRBJ2-1; TRBD2 matches 8 bases. The germline V gene encodes CDR1 SGHRS and CDR2 YFSETQ. With 6 bases clipped from V and 2 bases from J, the junction kept 7 bases outside the gene matches. This CDR3 has 15 residues. The CDR3 region is CASTTAGETYNEQFF. The CDR3 DNA follows: TGCGCCAGCACGACAGCGGGAGAGACCTACAATGAGCAGTTCTTC.

The chain carries TRBV5-4 and TRBJ1-6; possible D gene TRBD1, 5 bases. The V gene lost 2 bases and the J gene lost 8 bases, with 14 bases spanning the gap. The CDR3 is 15 residues long. Germline V gene sequence: CDR1 SGHNT, CDR2 YYREEE (reference sequence). CDR3 nucleotides: TGTGCCAGCAGCTTCGGGACTCCACAAGATTCACCCCTCCACTTT. This gives the protein CASSFGTPQDSPLHF.

The chain links TRBV6-6 to TRBJ2-5, with D unclear. CDR1 and CDR2 (germline): MNHNY, SVGAGI (reference sequence). This CDR3 region has 12 residues. V gave up 2 bases and J gave up 5 bases, with 6 bases separating them. Here the CDR3 reads CASSYTTETQYF. CDR3 DNA sequence: TGTGCCAGCAGTTACACTACGGAGACCCAGTACTTC.

The V and J genes are TRBV18 and TRBJ1-1; no clear D. The CDR3 runs 12 residues. Between the trimmed V and J ends, which lost 3 bases and 11 bases, there was a span of 13 bases. Per the germline V gene, CDR1 is KGHSH and CDR2 is LQKENI. The DNA for the CDR3 is TGTGCCAGCTCACCTGTGGGGTTAGGGGCTTTCTTT. This gives the protein CASSPVGLGAFF.

The V gene is TRBV7-2, the J gene TRBJ1-5, with D perhaps matching TRBD1 (5 bases). The CDR3 has 12 residues. Between the trimmed V and J ends, which lost 5 bases and 6 bases, there was a span of 8 bases. In germline, CDR1 is SGHTA, CDR2 FQGNSA. The CDR3 nucleotides are TGTGCCAGCAGCGGACATTCTCAGCCCCAGCATTTT. Its translation: CASSGHSQPQHF.

The CDR3 loop is CAISEGLINSGNTIYF. The DNA for the CDR3 is TGTGCCATCAGTGAAGGCCTTATCAACTCTGGAAACACCATATATTTT. V gene TRBV10-3 combines with J gene TRBJ1-3; D uncertain. The ends were cut back, 3 bases at V and 0 bases at J, with 12 bases in the middle. The germline gives CDR1 ENHRY, CDR2 SYGVKD. The CDR3 has 16 amino acids.

V gene TRBV18 combines with J gene TRBJ2-4; 7 nucleotides match TRBD2. Germline V gene data show CDR1 as KGHSH and CDR2 as LQKENI. The CDR3 contains 15 residues. Trimming at V came to 3 bases and at J to 7 bases, leaving 9 bases not matched to a gene. The CDR3 reads CASSPSQGGYNIQYF. The CDR3 coding sequence is TGTGCCAGCTCACCTTCCCAGGGAGGGTATAACATTCAGTACTTC. Full variable domain (outside the CDR3, taken from reference TRBV18 and TRBJ2-4): NAGVMQNPRHLVRRRGQEARLRCSPMKGHSHVYWYRQLPEEGLKFMVYLQKENIIDESGMPKERFSAEFPKEGPSILRIQQVVRGDSAAYFCASSPSQGGYNIQYFGAGTRLSVL.

The chain is built from TRBV18 and TRBJ1-1, with TRBD1 identical over 8 bases. V was pared by 5 bases and J by 2 bases, with 7 bases of the junction left unmatched. Germline V CDR1 and CDR2: KGHSH, LQKENI. This CDR3 region has 15 residues. The CDR3 DNA is TGTGCCAGCTCAGTAGAACAGGGGGAAAACACTGAAGCTTTCTTT. This encodes CASSVEQGENTEAFF.

This chain links TRBV2 with TRBJ1-3; TRBD1 agrees at 7 bases. Looked up from germline, CDR1 is SNHLY and CDR2 is FYNNEI. This CDR3 has 15 amino acids. V was pared by 6 bases and J by 1 base, with 6 bases of the junction left unmatched. The CDR3 DNA reads as TGTGCCAGCAGCCCCCAGGGGGGGTCTGGAAACACCATATATTTT. It is translated as CASSPQGGSGNTIYF.

The rearrangement links TRBV6-4 to TRBJ1-2; 7 nucleotides line up with TRBD1. After removal of 6 bases from V and 3 bases from J, the junction contained 7 bases not matched to a gene. Germline V CDR1 and CDR2: MRHNA, SNTAGT. The CDR3 covers 14 residues. CDR3 sequence: CASSTDTGDYGYTF. Here the CDR3 DNA reads TGTGCCAGCAGCACAGACACAGGGGACTATGGCTACACCTTC.

A single count supports this clone. The rearrangement uses TRBV25-1 and TRBJ2-3; no clear D gene. The CDR3 contains 13 residues. Germline V gives CDR1 MGHDK, CDR2 SYGVNS. The ends were cut back, 4 bases at V and 14 bases at J, with 19 bases in the middle. The CDR3 bases are TGTGCCAGCAGTGCATCAGGCACATTCACGTTGTATTTT. Translation: CASSASGTFTLYF.

The chain employs TRBV12-5 and TRBJ1-2; 11 bases are a match to TRBD1. V trimming: 0 bases; J trimming: 8 bases; junction bases outside the gene matches: 8. In germline, CDR1 is LGHNT, CDR2 FRNRAP. The CDR3 is 16 amino acids. For the CDR3, the DNA is TGTGCTAGTGGTTTGGTAATCGGACAGGGGGCAAGGGGCTACACCTTC. It yields the protein CASGLVIGQGARGYTF.

V and J are TRBV28 and TRBJ2-2; possibly TRBD2 for D (5 bases). The germline V and J ends were trimmed by 7 bases and 1 base, with 10 bases remaining between them. This CDR3 is 14 amino acids long. In germline, CDR1 is MDHEN, CDR2 SYDVKM. The CDR3 DNA sequence: TGTGCCAGCATTGAGAGGGTGAACACCGGGGAGCTGTTTTTT. Its protein product is CASIERVNTGELFF.

This chain connects TRBV5-1 to TRBJ2-1, with 7 bases that match TRBD1. Germline lookup yields CDR1 SGHRS and CDR2 YFSETQ. The CDR3 loop spans 16 amino acids. V was clipped by 1 base and J by 10 bases; unmatched bases: 14. In nucleotides, the CDR3 is TGCGCCAGCAGCTTGTCGGCCTCGGGACAGCGATTGGAGCAGTTCTTC. This translates into CASSLSASGQRLEQFF.

The chain joins TRBV7-2 to TRBJ2-2; 9 positions match TRBD2. Germline values: CDR1 SGHTA, CDR2 FQGNSA. Trimming removed 1 base from V and 6 bases from J; junction bases left unmatched: 9. The CDR3 runs 17 residues. CDR3 in DNA: TGTGCCAGCAGCTTAGTGGGGGGACTAGCTACCGCCGGGGAGCTGTTTTTT. Its translation is CASSLVGGLATAGELFF.